This TCR beta chain is from a study of T cells in Graves' hyperthyroidism and ophthalmopathy. The TCR beta CDR3 regions underwent amplification using RNA transcripts as the source. A first-round RT-PCR of the TCR CDR3 used the HTBI primer set. MiXCR was run by TCRdb on the multiplex PCR reads, yielding one entry per CDR3 protein. The sample carries more than 500,000 distinct CDR3 sequences, around 15% recorded once. General study results and limits: Expanded thyroid clonotypes (above 0.001) were mostly also found in blood.

This CDR3 has 14 amino acids. The J segment lost 5 bases and the V segment lost 5 bases, leaving 3 bases of the junction unmatched. In germline, CDR1 is MNHNS, CDR2 SASEGT. This clonotype was seen repeatedly, ten times or more. Antigen specificity is unknown. The TCR originated in a woman in her twenties or thirties with Graves' hyperthyroidism. Input material: blood. The chain uses TRBV6-1 and TRBJ2-2; TRBD1 matches at 9 bases. CDR3: CASSRDRVTGELFF. As DNA, the CDR3 is TGTGCCAGCAGTAGGGACAGGGTGACCGGGGAGCTGTTTTTT.